The entry that follows covers one T cell receptor beta chain sequence. This sample is part of a study of blood T cell repertoires in COVID-19. Source study methods: Reference gene primer amplification gave estimated nucleated cell counts. Using immunoSEQ multiplex PCR, the repertoire was profiled, and TCRdb retains in-frame clones only, with some absent. The DNA was the basis for D and trimming; V, J and clone size are from that table. The repertoire includes a few hundred thousand clones, 85% of them detected once, and roughly 3.6% sits in the top ten. Per germline, CDR1 MGHRA and CDR2 YSYEKL. J gave up 1 base and V 0 bases, and 7 bases lay outside the gene matches. The CDR3 covers 18 residues.

The J gene is TRBJ2-3, the V gene TRBV4-1; TRBD2 matches at 10 bases. Sequenced sample: peripheral blood. The receptor was derived from a woman aged 18 to 35 with acute or convalescent COVID-19. The CDR3 loop reads CASSQERGLAGGTDTQYF. The CDR3 DNA follows: TGCGCCAGCAGCCAAGAAAGGGGGCTAGCGGGGGGCACAGATACGCAGTATTTT.